A single sample gave rise to the 32 T cell receptor beta chains below, sequenced in a study of blood T cell repertoires in COVID-19. Data came from immunoSEQ multiplex PCR; TCRdb stores just in-frame clones and leaves some out. The sample has 200,000 to 250,000 clones, roughly 90% seen once. What was sequenced was peripheral blood. The source is a woman aged 55-69 years with acute or convalescent COVID-19.

Comments on this clone: The sample carries other DNA sequences with the same CDR3. The gene calls are TRBV13 and TRBJ1-1, with D hard to call. The CDR3 covers 13 residues. The V end lost 2 bases, the J end lost 1 base, and 5 bases lay between the germline ends. Germline loops: CDR1 PRHDT, CDR2 FYEKMQ (reference sequence). CDR3 region: CASSLQRNTEAFF. CDR3 DNA: TGTGCCAGCAGCTTACAGCGGAACACTGAAGCTTTCTTT.

The chain uses TRBV30 and TRBJ1-5; the D is unclear. Germline V lookup: CDR1 GTSNPN, CDR2 SVGIG (reference sequence). V dropped 3 bases and J dropped 0 bases, with 6 bases sitting between them. CDR3 length equals 13 residues. CDR3 sequence: CAWSLNSNQPQHF. DNA for the CDR3: TGTGCCTGGAGCCTAAATAGCAATCAGCCCCAGCATTTT. Complete variable domain (other parts from reference TRBV30 and TRBJ1-5): SQTIHQWPATLVQPVGSPLSLECTVEGTSNPNLYWYRQAAGRGLQLLFYSVGIGQISSEVPQNLSASRPQDRQFILSSKKLLLSDSGFYLCAWSLNSNQPQHFGDGTRLSIL.

This clone was seen more than once but under ten times. As DNA, the CDR3 is TGTGCCAGCAAGACAGGGGAATATAATTCACCCCTCCACTTT. This encodes CASKTGEYNSPLHF. This chain uses TRBV6-6 with TRBJ1-6, with TRBD1 matching 8 bases. V gave up 7 bases and J gave up 4 bases; unmatched junction bases: 3. Germline CDR1 reads MNHNY; CDR2 reads SVGAGI (reference sequence). CDR3 length: 14 amino acids.

V and J are TRBV7-2 and TRBJ2-1; 10 bases match TRBD2. The germline V gene encodes CDR1 SGHTA and CDR2 FQGNSA. The V gene end was trimmed by 3 bases and the J gene end by 8 bases; junction bases not matched to a gene: 7. The CDR3 contains 15 residues. The CDR3 DNA is TGTGCCAGCAGCTTCGGACTAGCGGCGCTTGATGAGCAGTTCTTC. Protein: CASSFGLAALDEQFF. Filled out from reference TRBV7-2 and TRBJ2-1, the complete variable domain reads GAGVSQSPSNKVTEKGKDVELRCDPISGHTALYWYRQSLGQGLEFLIYFQGNSAPDKSGLPSDRFSAERTGGSVSTLTIQRTQQEDSAVYLCASSFGLAALDEQFFGPGTRLTVL.

This clone was found a few times. The CDR3 nucleotides are TGTGCCGGAACAGGGGGGCGAAACGGAGTCTATGGCTACACCTTC. This codes for CAGTGGRNGVYGYTF. The J gene is TRBJ1-2, the V gene TRBV5-4, with 8 bases that match TRBD1. The trim removed 10 bases at V and 4 bases at J, leaving 15 bases unmatched. Germline CDR1 reads SGHNT; CDR2 reads YYREEE (reference sequence). This CDR3 comprises 15 residues.

V is TRBV9 and J is TRBJ1-5, with D possibly being TRBD1 (5 bases). CDR3 size: 15 residues. With 1 base removed from V and 5 bases from J, the gap between germline ends came to 13 bases. Germline V gives CDR1 SGDLS, CDR2 YYNGEE. CDR3 loop: CASSVPPDTHQPQHF. As DNA, the CDR3 is TGTGCCAGCAGCGTACCCCCGGACACCCATCAGCCCCAGCATTTT.

This clone was counted only a few times. The CDR3 nucleotides are TGTGCCAGCAGTCTAATTACTAGCGGGAGGACCACCGGGGAGCTGTTTTTT. Protein product: CASSLITSGRTTGELFF. V gene TRBV6-6 combines with J gene TRBJ2-2, with TRBD2 matching over 12 bases. The V and J ends lost 5 bases and 4 bases, in that order; junction bases with no gene match: 8. CDR1 MNHNY and CDR2 SVGAGI come from the germline V gene (reference sequence). There are 17 residues in the CDR3.

V and J are TRBV6-5 and TRBJ2-7; the D is unclear. CDR3 length: 12 residues. Between the trimmed V and J ends, which lost 5 bases and 3 bases, there was a span of 8 bases. Germline CDR1 is MNHEY and CDR2 is SVGAGI. CDR3 region: CASSRSLYEQYF. In nucleotides, the CDR3 is TGTGCCAGCAGTAGGAGTCTCTACGAGCAGTACTTC.

The chain is built from TRBV10-2 and TRBJ2-1; 13 bases align to TRBD2. Trimming at V came to 6 bases and at J to 5 bases, leaving 4 bases not matched to a gene. The CDR3 consists of 15 residues. Per germline, CDR1 WSHSY and CDR2 SAAADI. The CDR3 DNA sequence: TGCGCCAGCAGCACCGGGACTAGCGGGGACAATGAGCAGTTCTTC. It codes for CASSTGTSGDNEQFF.

This clone was observed once. The chain employs TRBV29-1 and TRBJ2-1; 10 bases agree with TRBD2. The CDR3 runs to 13 residues. After removal of 8 bases from V and 4 bases from J, the junction contained 5 bases not matched to a gene. From germline, CDR1 is SQVTM and CDR2 ANQGSEA. CDR3: CSFSGRSYNEQFF. The CDR3 DNA sequence: TGCAGCTTTAGCGGGAGGAGTTACAATGAGCAGTTCTTC.

V is TRBV28 and J is TRBJ1-2; D may be TRBD1 (5 bases). Germline CDR1 MDHEN, CDR2 SYDVKM. The V end lost 5 bases, the J end lost 8 bases, and 9 bases lay between the germline ends. The CDR3 consists of 11 residues. CDR3 region: CASSQGIGYTF. The CDR3 nucleotides read TGTGCCAGCAGTCAGGGAATAGGCTACACCTTC.

The gene calls are TRBV2 and TRBJ1-2, with no clear D. V lost 8 bases to trimming and J lost 2 bases, with 6 bases between them. The germline CDR1 and CDR2 sequences are SNHLY and FYNNEI. There are 11 residues in the CDR3. The DNA of the CDR3 is TGTGCCAGCCACATCAACTATGGCTACACCTTC. Translating gives CASHINYGYTF.

V and J are TRBV5-6 and TRBJ1-4; tentatively, D is TRBD1 (6 bases). From germline, CDR1 is SGHDT and CDR2 YYEEEE. The V and J ends lost 0 bases and 6 bases respectively, with 12 bases between them. There are 15 residues in the CDR3. CDR3 nucleotide sequence: TGTGCCAGCAGCTTGGGACCCGCAGGGGATGAAAAACTGTTTTTT. Its protein is CASSLGPAGDEKLFF. Combining the CDR3 with reference TRBV5-6 and TRBJ1-4 gives the whole variable domain DAGVTQSPTHLIKTRGQQVTLRCSPKSGHDTVSWYQQALGQGPQFIFQYYEEEERQRGNFPDRFSGHQFPNYSSELNVNALLLGDSALYLCASSLGPAGDEKLFFGSGTQLSVL.

The chain carries TRBV7-3 and TRBJ2-7; 7 bases are shared with TRBD2. V lost 2 bases and J lost 3; bases outside the gene matches: 13. This CDR3 contains 17 residues. Per germline, CDR1 SGHTA and CDR2 FQGTGA. The CDR3 DNA sequence: TGTGCCAGCAGCTTATTTCCTAGCGGACCACCCTTCTACGAGCAGTACTTC. Translation gives CASSLFPSGPPFYEQYF.

For the CDR3, the DNA is TGTGCCACCACTGGACAGGTGAACTATGGCTACACCTTC. Its translation: CATTGQVNYGYTF. This rearrangement joins TRBV24-1 to TRBJ1-2, with 7 bases matching TRBD1. Germline assignment: CDR1 KGHDR and CDR2 SFDVKD. The CDR3 totals 13 residues. The J segment lost 2 bases and the V segment lost 8 bases, leaving 4 bases of the junction unmatched.

The V and J genes are TRBV28 and TRBJ1-2; 7 nucleotides align to TRBD1. Germline CDR1 MDHEN, CDR2 SYDVKM. The CDR3 consists of 16 residues. V lost 5 bases and J lost 8; bases outside the gene matches: 17. The CDR3 loop reads CASSRRTGETDRGYTF. DNA of the CDR3: TGTGCCAGCAGTCGACGGACAGGAGAAACTGATAGGGGCTACACCTTC.

V usage is TRBV3-1 (or the pseudogene TRBV3-2) and J usage is TRBJ2-5, with TRBD1 matching 8 bases. Germline V lookup: CDR1 LGHDT, CDR2 YNNKEL (reference sequence). J was trimmed by 5 bases and V by 3 bases; bases with no gene match: 5. The CDR3 is 14 residues long. In DNA, the CDR3 is TGTGCCAGCAGCCAGACAGGGGCGGGGGAGACCCAGTACTTC. Translating it yields CASSQTGAGETQYF.

This rearrangement joins TRBV30 to TRBJ1-5, with 9 bases aligning to TRBD1. Looked up from germline, CDR1 is GTSNPN and CDR2 is SVGIG (reference sequence). With V trimmed by 0 bases and J by 6 bases, 6 bases remained unmatched. This CDR3 is 15 amino acids long. The CDR3 DNA reads TGTGCCTGGAGTGTACCCCGGACAGGGGTTCAGCCCCAGCATTTT. Its protein is CAWSVPRTGVQPQHF.

This chain connects TRBV15 to TRBJ2-3; possibly TRBD2 for D (6 bases). The V end was cut by 1 base, the J end by 0 bases, with 17 bases between. Germline CDR1 reads LNHNV; CDR2 reads YYDKDF (reference sequence). The CDR3 length is 18 residues. The CDR3 loop reads CATSRGGGSGPSTDTQYF. The DNA of the CDR3 is TGTGCCACCAGCAGAGGTGGGGGGTCCGGGCCTAGCACAGATACGCAGTATTTT. The whole variable domain, filled in from reference TRBV15 and TRBJ2-3, reads DAMVIQNPRYQVTQFGKPVTLSCSQTLNHNVMYWYQQKSSQAPKLLFHYYDKDFNNEADTPDNFQSRRPNTSFCFLDIRSPGLGDTAMYLCATSRGGGSGPSTDTQYFGPGTRLTVL.

The genes are TRBV21-1 and TRBJ2-2; the table assigns TRBD2, which was not confirmed against the DNA. TRBV21-1 is a pseudogene segment. This CDR3 contains 17 residues. The CDR3 here is CASSGQLAGGPPGELFF. The CDR3 bases are TGTGCCAGCAGCGGCCAACTAGCGGGAGGGCCGCCCGGGGAGCTGTTTTTT.

The chain has TRBV5-4 and TRBJ2-1, with D possibly being TRBD1 (8 bases). V was trimmed by 4 bases and J by 5 bases, leaving 13 bases between them. Germline CDR1 and CDR2: SGHNT and YYREEE (reference sequence). This CDR3 is 14 amino acids long. The CDR3 protein is CASSHRGGNNEQFF. Here the CDR3 DNA reads TGTGCCAGCAGCCACAGGGGGGGAAACAATGAGCAGTTCTTC. The full variable domain, its missing parts supplied by reference TRBV5-4 and TRBJ2-1, is ETGVTQSPTHLIKTRGQQVTLRCSSQSGHNTVSWYQQALGQGPQFIFQYYREEENGRGNFPPRFSGLQFPNYSSELNVNALELDDSALYLCASSHRGGNNEQFFGPGTRLTVL.

The chain employs TRBV5-1 and TRBJ1-4; 9 positions match TRBD1. This CDR3 has 16 amino acids. The ends lost 4 bases at V and 10 bases at J; junction bases unmatched: 14. Germline V gene sequence: CDR1 SGHRS, CDR2 YFSETQ. The DNA for the CDR3 is TGCGCCAGCAGCGAGGACATCGGGACAGGGACGGGAAAACTGTTTTTT. It translates to CASSEDIGTGTGKLFF.

The gene calls are TRBV29-1 and TRBJ2-3, with 7 bases lining up with TRBD1. The J segment lost 3 bases and the V segment lost 5 bases, leaving 5 bases of the junction unmatched. Germline V gene lookup returns CDR1 SQVTM and CDR2 ANQGSEA. The CDR3 totals 13 residues. The DNA for the CDR3 is TGCAGCGTTAAGACAGGGCCGACAGATACGCAGTATTTT. Protein sequence: CSVKTGPTDTQYF.

This chain joins TRBV6-5 and TRBJ1-1, with D maybe TRBD1 (6 bases). The V end was cut by 8 bases, the J end by 1 base, with 14 bases between. The length of the CDR3 is 14 residues. Germline V gives CDR1 MNHEY, CDR2 SVGAGI. This CDR3 is CASPEAGANTEAFF. The CDR3, as DNA: TGTGCCAGCCCCGAGGCAGGGGCGAACACTGAAGCTTTCTTT.

The chain employs TRBV20-1 and TRBJ2-5; D is uncertain. Germline values: CDR1 DFQATT, CDR2 SNEGSKA (reference sequence). V was clipped by 4 bases and J by 2 bases, with 5 bases between them. The CDR3 covers 11 residues. Written as DNA, the CDR3 is TGCAGTGCTACCTCTCAAGAGACCCAGTACTTC. Encoded protein: CSATSQETQYF.

The chain joins TRBV28 to TRBJ2-3; perhaps TRBD2 as D (7 bases). Germline V gene sequence: CDR1 MDHEN, CDR2 SYDVKM. Between the trimmed V and J ends, which lost 5 bases and 4 bases, there was a span of 13 bases. This CDR3 comprises 14 residues. Here the CDR3 DNA reads TGTGCCAGCAGTCTACAGGGAGGGCCAGATACGCAGTATTTT. Its protein is CASSLQGGPDTQYF.

V and J are TRBV5-1 and TRBJ2-3, with D perhaps matching TRBD1 (6 bases). Per the germline V gene, CDR1 is SGHRS and CDR2 is YFSETQ. CDR3 size: 15 residues. With 0 bases removed from V and 4 bases from J, the gap between germline ends came to 12 bases. The CDR3, as DNA: TGCGCCAGCAGCTTGGACCAGGGGAGATCAGATACGCAGTATTTT. Amino acids: CASSLDQGRSDTQYF.

J is TRBJ1-2 and V is TRBV2, with unresolved D. Trimming cost V 4 bases and J 4 bases, with 10 bases left between them. The CDR3 is 13 amino acids. Germline CDR1 SNHLY, CDR2 FYNNEI. CDR3 coding DNA: TGTGCCAGCAGTGCAACAGAGACCTATGGCTACACCTTC. It is translated as CASSATETYGYTF.

The V call is TRBV28, the J call TRBJ2-7, with D uncertain. Germline CDR1 MDHEN, CDR2 SYDVKM. The ends were cut back, 7 bases at V and 6 bases at J, with 16 bases in the middle. The CDR3 contains 13 residues. The CDR3 DNA is TGTGCCAGCACGAGAACGGTAACTGGCGAGCAGTACTTC. Its translation is CASTRTVTGEQYF.

The chain carries TRBV9 and TRBJ2-7; TRBD1 matches 7 bases. J lost 2 bases, V lost 0 bases, and 5 bases had no gene match. CDR1 is SGDLS, CDR2 YYNGEE, per germline. This CDR3 is 15 amino acids long. The CDR3, as DNA: TGTGCCAGCAGCGTAGAAGACAGGGTCGCCTACGAGCAGTACTTC. It yields the protein CASSVEDRVAYEQYF.

The chain joins TRBV7-9 to TRBJ2-1; D perhaps matches TRBD2 (6 bases). Deletions cut 5 bases from V and 5 bases from J, with 16 bases between. CDR1 is SEHNR, CDR2 FQNEAQ, per germline (reference sequence). CDR3 length: 15 residues. The CDR3 nucleotides are TGTGCCAGCAGCCCTTCCGGGACTTGGAACAATGAGCAGTTCTTC. Amino acid sequence: CASSPSGTWNNEQFF.

The CDR3 reads CASSYDRTSGGNEQFF. CDR3 DNA sequence: TGCGCCAGCAGCTATGATCGGACTAGCGGGGGCAATGAGCAGTTCTTC. This chain connects TRBV4-1 to TRBJ2-1; TRBD2 aligns across 13 bases. Unmatched junction bases numbered 7, after V lost 5 bases and J lost 6 bases. The CDR3 consists of 16 residues. Germline CDR1 and CDR2: MGHRA and YSYEKL.